Listed below are T cell receptor beta chains from one sample, sequenced in a study of blood T cell repertoires in COVID-19. Libraries were prepared by immunoSEQ multiplex PCR; TCRdb keeps only in-frame clonotypes and omits some of them. Among approximately 400,000 clones listed, 70% to 90% were seen once. Sequenced input: PBMCs or T cells enriched from blood (not recorded which). Receptors were obtained from a young man who had recovered from COVID-19. CDR3s include the opening cysteine and the closing phenylalanine or tryptophan. Each record gives: D gene, J gene, V gene, CDR3 protein. The D gene is left open where the match is weak.

d_call: .; j_call: TRBJ1-4; v_call: TRBV6-1; cdr3_aa: CASSEVAVANEKLFF
d_call: .; j_call: TRBJ1-2; v_call: TRBV7-9; cdr3_aa: CASSLQASNSYGYTF
d_call: .; j_call: TRBJ2-2; v_call: TRBV4-2; cdr3_aa: CASSQPQDSSGELFF
d_call: .; j_call: TRBJ1-5; v_call: TRBV6-5; cdr3_aa: CASSRTGNQPQHF
d_call: TRBD1; j_call: TRBJ1-1; v_call: TRBV7-6; cdr3_aa: CASSLTPGQGIMATEAFF
d_call: TRBD1; j_call: TRBJ2-1; v_call: TRBV6-5; cdr3_aa: CASRGQLDEQFF
d_call: .; j_call: TRBJ2-7; v_call: TRBV18; cdr3_aa: CASSRQNLPYEQYF
d_call: .; j_call: TRBJ1-1; v_call: TRBV10-3; cdr3_aa: CATSGRGDTEAFF
d_call: TRBD1; j_call: TRBJ1-2; v_call: TRBV29-1; cdr3_aa: CSVEDRGRSLVPHHYGYTF
d_call: .; j_call: TRBJ1-2; v_call: TRBV16; cdr3_aa: CASSPGTPSSDTF
d_call: .; j_call: TRBJ1-2; v_call: TRBV18; cdr3_aa: CASSPPAQGYGYTF
d_call: TRBD1; j_call: TRBJ1-5; v_call: TRBV3-1/TRBV3-2; cdr3_aa: CASSPWTGGLNQPQHF
d_call: TRBD2; j_call: TRBJ2-3; v_call: TRBV4-3; cdr3_aa: CASSQERGTDTQYF
d_call: TRBD2; j_call: TRBJ2-1; v_call: TRBV7-7; cdr3_aa: CASSLELAGGSFNEQFF
d_call: .; j_call: TRBJ1-1; v_call: TRBV9; cdr3_aa: CASSHSTGLTEAFF
d_call: TRBD1; j_call: TRBJ1-5; v_call: TRBV2; cdr3_aa: CASSETGGNQPQHF
d_call: .; j_call: TRBJ2-2; v_call: TRBV7-2; cdr3_aa: CASSLSPGVQTGELFF
d_call: .; j_call: TRBJ1-5; v_call: TRBV5-1; cdr3_aa: CASSLGSPSSNQPQHF
d_call: .; j_call: TRBJ1-6; v_call: TRBV11-2; cdr3_aa: CASSLEAGKNSPLHF
d_call: .; j_call: TRBJ2-3; v_call: TRBV24-1; cdr3_aa: CATSGSTDTQYF
d_call: .; j_call: TRBJ1-3; v_call: TRBV5-1; cdr3_aa: CASSVDSNSGNTIYF
d_call: .; j_call: TRBJ1-5; v_call: TRBV7-9; cdr3_aa: CASSPGGDQPQHF
d_call: .; j_call: TRBJ1-1; v_call: TRBV10-1; cdr3_aa: CASRKETGNTEAFF
d_call: TRBD1; j_call: TRBJ1-2; v_call: TRBV4-3; cdr3_aa: CASSQDRGDYGYTF
d_call: .; j_call: TRBJ1-1; v_call: TRBV19; cdr3_aa: CASSIGGDTEAFF
d_call: .; j_call: TRBJ1-1; v_call: TRBV5-4; cdr3_aa: CASSLTGIGEAFF
d_call: TRBD1; j_call: TRBJ2-3; v_call: TRBV7-2; cdr3_aa: CASSLAGTESTDTQYF
d_call: .; j_call: TRBJ2-5; v_call: TRBV18; cdr3_aa: CASSLSRGQETQYF
d_call: TRBD1; j_call: TRBJ1-2; v_call: TRBV7-9; cdr3_aa: CASSYGDRANYGYTF
d_call: .; j_call: TRBJ1-5; v_call: TRBV4-1; cdr3_aa: CASSQDPQGLQPQHF
d_call: TRBD2; j_call: TRBJ2-1; v_call: TRBV19; cdr3_aa: CASSMGLAGADEQFF
d_call: TRBD2; j_call: TRBJ2-5; v_call: TRBV2; cdr3_aa: CASLSRLAGYQETQYF